The T cell receptor beta chain described here comes from a study of blood T cell repertoires in COVID-19 (TCRdb year 2020). Concerning the study at large: The collaborator samples originated in the United States, Italy and Spain and spanned the acute and convalescent phases of COVID-19. The prospective study material was composed of cDNA or gDNA derived from T cells, B-cell-depleted T cells, or PBMCs. The dataset comprised deeply sampled blood TCRbeta repertoires from subjects exposed to, actively infected with, or recovered from COVID-19. The repertoires were released in a freely available public database intended as a resource for research on the immune response to SARS-CoV-2. The samples were drawn from two sources: the first 160 participants of the ongoing ImmuneRACE study, and over 1,000 subjects contributed by 6 global collaborators. Nearly every sample came with metadata listing a de-identified subject ID, COVID-19 status, age in years and sex. Where available, HLA class I and class II types were taken from metadata supplied by the sample provider and were not determined by assay-based typing. Overall results and qualifications from the work: How much clinical and demographic metadata was included differed by source and by participant, and the metadata was provided uncurated.

From the cysteine through the phenylalanine, the CDR3 covers 14 amino acids. The only DNA kept is the CDR3, 42 bases in frame from the first base. Deletion took 1 base off V and 5 bases off J, with a span of 12 bases between the germline ends. The germline V gene provides CDR1 SGHRS and CDR2 YFSETQ. The immunoSEQ Assay, a bias-controlled multiplex PCR, was used to amplify TCRbeta CDR3 regions from genomic DNA. On the study's bioinformatics: The number of nucleated cells in each sample was estimated by amplification of reference gene primers within the assay. To quantify the absolute abundance of each unique TCRbeta CDR3 rearrangement, sequence reads were collapsed and filtered. For each sample, productive Simpson clonality was calculated as the square root of Simpson's diversity index across productive rearrangements. TCRdb's version of the immuneACCESS table is confined to in-frame rearrangements and falls short of the full clone set. An unresolved V gene accounts for under half of the shortfall where checked; the remainder is of unknown origin. Clonal size and the V and J genes are those of that table, whereas D and trimming came from the DNA. The sample table shows 350,000 or so clones, and 80% to 90% are seen once. The top ten hold 2.5% to 3% of the sample.

Points on this clone: Its antigen is not yet known. One base away there is no much larger clone; base qualities are not given.

Collaborating institutions collected whole blood in K2EDTA tubes following their own protocols. For TCRbeta analysis, collaborator samples were shipped as frozen whole blood, as isolated PBMCs, or as DNA extracted from either sample type. The V and J genes are TRBV5-1 and TRBJ2-5; the D gene is perhaps TRBD1, on 5 matching bases. The receptor's source is a man younger than 40 with active or convalescent COVID-19. The sample comprised peripheral blood. In nucleotide form, the sequence is TGCGCCAGCAGCTTGTCCAGGGCCGGGGAGACCCAGTACTTC. Protein translation: CASSLSRAGETQYF.